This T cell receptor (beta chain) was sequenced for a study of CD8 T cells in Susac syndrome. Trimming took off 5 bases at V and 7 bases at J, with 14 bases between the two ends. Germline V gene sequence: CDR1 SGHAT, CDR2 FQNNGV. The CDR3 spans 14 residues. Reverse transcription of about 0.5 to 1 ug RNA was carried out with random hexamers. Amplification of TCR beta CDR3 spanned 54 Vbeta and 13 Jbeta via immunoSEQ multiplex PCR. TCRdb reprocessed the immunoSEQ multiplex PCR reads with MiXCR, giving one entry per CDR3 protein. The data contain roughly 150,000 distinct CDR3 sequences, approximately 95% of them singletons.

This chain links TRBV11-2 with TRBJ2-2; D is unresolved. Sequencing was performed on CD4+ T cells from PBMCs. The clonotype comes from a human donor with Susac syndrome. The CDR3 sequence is CASSPPNTVGELFF. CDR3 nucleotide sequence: TGTGCCAGCAGCCCCCCAAATACGGTCGGGGAGCTGTTTTTT.